The text below deals with one TCR beta chain. Its specificity is not known. The data originate from a study of T cells in localized non-small cell lung cancer. General observations from the study: An association was observed between higher blood T cell density and longer overall survival. Tumor trailed uninvolved adjacent lung in T cell clonality, which peaked there. Heterogeneity remains possible, as sequencing covered one tumor region only. In adjacent lung, a median around 57 of the top 100 tumor clones were found.

Germline loops: CDR1 SGHNT, CDR2 YENEEA. The CDR3 contains 15 residues. J lost 0 bases, V lost 6 bases, and 5 bases had no gene match. Using immunoSEQ multiplex PCR, the repertoire was profiled, and TCRdb retains in-frame clones only, with some absent. This sample carries thousands of clones, around 30% of them seen once, and the ten largest clones take 12%. Specimen: lung tumor tissue, collected before any cancer treatment. The TCR comes from a male donor at least 60 years old with stage III lung adenocarcinoma. The genes are TRBV11-3 and TRBJ1-2, with 9 bases that match TRBD1. CDR3 in DNA: TGTGCCAGCAGGGGACAGGGCGCACCTAACTATGGCTACACCTTC. Translated: CASRGQGAPNYGYTF.